The sequence of this T cell receptor (beta chain) was determined in a study of T cell repertoires in cytomegalovirus infection. This clonotype was recorded a few times. Each CDR3 protein gets one entry after TCRdb re-called the reads with MiXCR. The data show 630,000 or so distinct CDR3 sequences, 24% seen once. The length of the CDR3 is 17 residues. The germline CDR1 and CDR2 sequences are SGHAT and FQNNGV. With 3 bases removed from V and 0 bases from J, the gap between germline ends came to 14 bases. The chain carries TRBV11-2 and TRBJ1-4; TRBD1 is a possible D gene (6 bases). Sequences were obtained from CD8+ T cells from PBMCs. The sequence was collected from a human donor in good health (CMV status not recorded). Some clones in this sample may be carry-over from other donors' samples. The CDR3 protein is CASSFPGHISTNEKLFF. DNA for the CDR3: TGTGCCAGCAGCTTCCCGGGACACATATCAACTAATGAAAAACTGTTTTTT. Supplemented by reference TRBV11-2 and TRBJ1-4, the full variable domain reads EAGVAQSPRYKIIEKRQSVAFWCNPISGHATLYWYQQILGQGPKLLIQFQNNGVVDDSQLPKDRFSAERLKGVDSTLKIQPAKLEDSAVYLCASSFPGHISTNEKLFFGSGTQLSVL.